This T cell receptor beta chain was obtained from a study of cytomegalovirus exposure and HLA in healthy donors. Primers for the PCR totalled 60 Vbeta and 13 Jbeta. Generated by immunoSEQ multiplex PCR, the TCRdb table keeps only in-frame clones and is missing some. The sample records roughly 120,000 clones, roughly two thirds being singletons. The source is a man between 18 and 29 years old in good health and CMV-seropositive. The source material was PBMCs.

Here the CDR3 DNA reads TGCGCCAGCAGCCTCCTGTCCCGCGGGGGGACTGAAGCTTTCTTT. Protein sequence: CASSLLSRGGTEAFF. The chain is built from TRBV10-2 and TRBJ1-1; a possible D gene is TRBD1 (5 bases). In germline, CDR1 is WSHSY, CDR2 SAAADI. CDR3 length: 15 amino acids. Trimming left V 6 bases short and J 5 bases short, with 19 bases between.